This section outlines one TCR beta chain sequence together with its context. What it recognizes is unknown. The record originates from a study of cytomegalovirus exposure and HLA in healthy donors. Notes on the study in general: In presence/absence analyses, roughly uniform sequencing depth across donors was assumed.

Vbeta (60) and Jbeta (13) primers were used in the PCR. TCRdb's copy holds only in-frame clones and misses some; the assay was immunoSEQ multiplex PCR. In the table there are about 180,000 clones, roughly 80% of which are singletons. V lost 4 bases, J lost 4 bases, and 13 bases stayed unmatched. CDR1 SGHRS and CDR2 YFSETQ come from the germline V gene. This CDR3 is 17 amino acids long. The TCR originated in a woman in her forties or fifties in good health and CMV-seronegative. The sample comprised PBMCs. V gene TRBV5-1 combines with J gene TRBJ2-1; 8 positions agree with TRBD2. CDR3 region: CASSITSGNKGYNEQFF. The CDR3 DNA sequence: TGCGCCAGCAGCATAACTAGCGGAAACAAGGGTTACAATGAGCAGTTCTTC.